This T cell receptor beta chain was identified during a study of T cells in Graves' hyperthyroidism and ophthalmopathy. Study results and limitations: Onset of ophthalmopathy came a median 6.5 months after the model predicted it.

This clonotype was seen a handful of times. Antigen specificity is unknown. Hyperthyroidism was newly diagnosed in patients aged 18 to 65 (duration under 2 months). Each diagnosis was grounded in clinical symptoms, serum thyroxine and TRAb, thyroid ultrasound, and orbital computed tomography. Researchers took RNA transcripts and amplified the TCR beta CDR3 regions from them. The study used the HTBI primer set for a first-round RT-PCR of the TCR CDR3. One entry per CDR3 protein, called by TCRdb with MiXCR from the multiplex PCR reads. The sample comprises approximately 400,000 distinct CDR3 sequences, roughly 13% of which are singletons, and less than 25% rests with the top ten. Trimming took 4 bases from V and 4 from J; bases not matched to a gene: 8. The CDR3 consists of 16 residues. Per germline, CDR1 SGHTA and CDR2 FQGNSA.

This receptor was obtained from a man younger than 40 with Graves' hyperthyroidism that later progressed to Graves' ophthalmopathy. This sequence joins TRBV7-2 and TRBJ2-7; TRBD1 matches 12 bases. The sample comprised blood. DNA of the CDR3: TGTGCCAGCAGCTCGTTCCCGGGACAGGGGGCTTACGAGCAGTACTTC. It codes for CASSSFPGQGAYEQYF.